A selection of T cell receptor beta chains follows, all from one sample in a study of T-cell reconstitution after alpha-beta-depleted transplantation in children. TCRdb reprocessed the PCR reads with MiXCR, giving one entry per CDR3 protein. The table has a few hundred thousand distinct CDR3 sequences, more than 10% seen once; the top ten hold approximately 4.3%. The material sequenced was PBMCs, taken from the stem cell graft. The receptors were sampled from a human donor who donated a stem cell graft to a child with Fanconi anemia. Each CDR3 is given with its conserved first and last residue. The order of the fields is CDR3 length, D gene, clone size, V gene, J gene, CDR3 protein, CDR3 DNA. The D gene is left open where the match is weak. Rows give clone size only sometimes, using once, few, many, or a class for an expanded clone.

15,NA,few,TRBV29-1,TRBJ2-3,CSVELRHQITDTQYF,TGCAGCGTTGAACTCCGGCACCAAATCACAGATACGCAGTATTTT
14,NA,many,TRBV30,TRBJ2-1,CAWRAPSSYNEQFF,TGTGCCTGGAGGGCCCCTAGCTCCTACAATGAGCAGTTCTTC
16,NA,NA,TRBV6-5,TRBJ2-6,CASSYGEVAGANVLTF,TGTGCCAGCAGTTACGGGGAGGTGGCTGGGGCCAACGTCCTGACTTTC
12,NA,few,TRBV29-1,TRBJ2-1,CSVWGKYNEQFF,TGCAGCGTTTGGGGCAAATACAATGAGCAGTTCTTC
12,NA,few,TRBV14,TRBJ2-4,CASSQDLRHQYF,TGTGCCAGCAGCCAAGATCTGCGTCACCAGTACTTC
13,NA,NA,TRBV3-1,TRBJ1-2,CASRGDNGYGYTF,TGTGCCAGCAGGGGGGACAACGGGTATGGCTACACCTTC
14,NA,many,TRBV10-3,TRBJ1-1,CAIRDRTGNTEAFF,TGTGCCATCAGGGACCGGACGGGGAACACTGAAGCTTTCTTT
15,TRBD1,few,TRBV6-1,TRBJ2-5,CASSAPGQGVETQYF,TGTGCCAGCAGTGCCCCGGGACAGGGCGTAGAGACCCAGTACTTC
16,NA,NA,TRBV7-7,TRBJ2-2,CASSRMGPGDTGELFF,TGTGCCAGCAGCAGGATGGGCCCTGGAGACACCGGGGAGCTGTTTTTT
12,NA,NA,TRBV2,TRBJ1-2,CASQTRFYGYTF,TGTGCCAGCCAGACCAGATTTTATGGCTACACCTTC
16,NA,NA,TRBV12-5,TRBJ1-4,CASALNRGAANEKLFF,TGTGCTAGTGCCTTAAATCGGGGAGCCGCCAATGAAAAACTGTTTTTT
11,NA,many,TRBV6-2/TRBV6-3,TRBJ2-5,CASTSTETQYF,TGTGCCAGCACCTCCACAGAGACCCAGTACTTC
18,TRBD1,NA,TRBV18,TRBJ2-6,CASSPRGTGVTGANVLTF,TGTGCCAGCTCACCCAGAGGGACAGGGGTAACTGGGGCCAACGTCCTGACTTTC
16,TRBD1,few,TRBV5-6,TRBJ2-5,CASSRLWTGKSETQYF,TGTGCCAGCAGCAGACTCTGGACAGGGAAATCAGAGACCCAGTACTTC
13,NA,NA,TRBV12-3/TRBV12-4,TRBJ2-1,CASSLMSLGEQFF,TGTGCCAGCAGTTTAATGAGCTTGGGTGAGCAGTTCTTC
13,NA,NA,TRBV10-3,TRBJ1-2,CAISQDGLYGYTF,TGTGCCATCAGCCAGGACGGACTCTATGGCTACACCTTC
13,NA,many,TRBV12-3/TRBV12-4,TRBJ1-1,CASSVTVNTEAFF,TGCGCCAGCAGCGTGACGGTGAACACTGAAGCTTTCTTT
14,NA,many,TRBV7-9,TRBJ1-2,CASSLAASTSGYTF,TGTGCCAGCAGCTTAGCCGCCAGCACGTCTGGCTACACCTTC
15,NA,NA,TRBV10-3,TRBJ2-7,CAISDNGFGSYEQYF,TGTGCCATCAGTGATAACGGGTTCGGATCCTACGAGCAGTACTTC
14,TRBD1,NA,TRBV5-1,TRBJ2-1,CASSPGQLEGEQFF,TGCGCCAGCAGCCCGGGACAGCTAGAAGGTGAGCAGTTCTTC
15,NA,NA,TRBV6-2/TRBV6-3,TRBJ1-1,CASKSRLGGGTEAFF,TGTGCCAGCAAGAGTCGATTAGGAGGGGGCACTGAAGCTTTCTTT
12,TRBD1,few,TRBV6-5,TRBJ1-6,CASSGGQPDLHF,TGTGCCAGCAGTGGGGGACAGCCGGATCTCCACTTT
14,NA,few,TRBV5-6,TRBJ1-1,CASRVKGYYTEAFF,TGTGCCAGCAGAGTGAAAGGATACTACACTGAAGCTTTCTTT
14,NA,many,TRBV5-1,TRBJ2-5,CASASGYQGETQYF,TGCGCCAGCGCCTCCGGTTATCAGGGAGAGACCCAGTACTTC
15,TRBD1,few,TRBV5-5,TRBJ1-2,CASSSSPGQGYGYTF,TGTGCCAGCAGCTCCTCGCCGGGACAGGGGTACGGCTACACCTTC
15,NA,few,TRBV9,TRBJ2-3,CASSVGGGRTDTQYF,TGTGCCAGCAGCGTAGGGGGAGGTCGGACAGATACGCAGTATTTT
15,TRBD2,many,TRBV27,TRBJ2-1,CASKRASGFYNEQFF,TGTGCCAGCAAGAGGGCTAGCGGCTTTTACAATGAGCAGTTCTTC
14,NA,few,TRBV12-3/TRBV12-4,TRBJ1-5,CASSSSTGNQPQHF,TGTGCCAGCAGTTCGTCGACAGGCAATCAGCCCCAGCATTTT
16,NA,NA,TRBV7-8,TRBJ2-5,CASSPLAGQSQETQYF,TGTGCCAGCAGCCCCCTCGCGGGACAGAGTCAAGAGACCCAGTACTTC
14,NA,few,TRBV28,TRBJ1-1,CASSLWAGNTEAFF,TGTGCCAGCAGTTTATGGGCGGGGAACACTGAAGCTTTCTTT
15,NA,few,TRBV10-3,TRBJ2-3,CAISDPGVMTDTQYF,TGTGCCATCAGTGACCCGGGGGTTATGACAGATACGCAGTATTTT
15,NA,few,TRBV11-2,TRBJ2-2,CASSFMTGATGELFF,TGTGCCAGCAGCTTTATGACGGGGGCGACCGGGGAGCTGTTTTTT
13,NA,many,TRBV7-9,TRBJ1-4,CASSLGVGEKLFF,TGTGCCAGCAGCTTAGGGGTCGGGGAAAAACTGTTTTTT
14,NA,NA,TRBV20-1,TRBJ1-1,CSARMTGAGTEAFF,TGCAGTGCCCGAATGACGGGGGCAGGGACTGAAGCTTTCTTT
14,NA,NA,TRBV9,TRBJ1-5,CASSVEGGGQPQHF,TGTGCCAGCAGCGTAGAAGGGGGGGGTCAGCCCCAGCATTTT
18,TRBD1,once,TRBV11-1,TRBJ2-1,CASNLRAGQGASYNEQFF,TGTGCCAGCAACTTACGTGCGGGACAGGGGGCCTCCTACAATGAGCAGTTCTTC
14,NA,few,TRBV5-1,TRBJ2-1,CASSLVRVVGEQFF,TGCGCCAGCAGCTTGGTTAGGGTAGTTGGAGAGCAGTTCTTC
11,NA,few,TRBV12-3/TRBV12-4,TRBJ1-6,CASTLNSPLHF,TGTGCCAGCACCCTAAATTCACCCCTCCACTTT
17,NA,few,TRBV14,TRBJ1-1,CASSQLYAAGGNTEAFF,TGTGCCAGCAGCCAACTTTATGCGGCAGGAGGTAACACTGAAGCTTTCTTT
14,NA,many,TRBV13,TRBJ2-2,CASSLSLVAGELFF,TGTGCCAGCAGCCTATCACTGGTGGCCGGGGAGCTGTTTTTT
14,TRBD1,NA,TRBV20-1,TRBJ1-2,CSANQGGATSYYTF,TGCAGTGCTAATCAAGGGGGCGCTACGTCTTATTACACCTTC
16,NA,NA,TRBV6-4,TRBJ2-1,CATSRDPYGGRNEQFF,TGTGCCACCAGCCGGGACCCCTATGGGGGTAGGAATGAGCAGTTCTTC
14,NA,few,TRBV12-3/TRBV12-4,TRBJ2-3,CASSVDGRTDTQYF,TGTGCCAGCAGTGTCGACGGCCGCACAGATACGCAGTATTTT
14,NA,many,TRBV28,TRBJ2-6,CASTEDLESNVLTF,TGTGCCAGCACGGAGGATTTGGAATCCAACGTCCTGACTTTC
11,NA,NA,TRBV25-1,TRBJ1-5,CASGDGQPQHF,TGTGCCAGCGGGGACGGACAGCCCCAGCATTTT
17,TRBD1,many,TRBV6-2/TRBV6-3,TRBJ1-1,CASSYPGQGILNTEAFF,TGTGCCAGCAGTTACCCAGGACAGGGGATTCTTAACACTGAAGCTTTCTTT
19,NA,many,TRBV24-1,TRBJ2-2,CATSDLSGRTGGHTGELFF,TGTGCCACCAGTGATTTGAGTGGCAGGACGGGGGGACATACCGGGGAGCTGTTTTTT
15,NA,NA,TRBV7-2,TRBJ2-7,CASSLVSAGLSEQYF,TGTGCCAGCAGCTTAGTTTCGGCAGGTCTAAGCGAGCAGTACTTC
14,NA,NA,TRBV6-1,TRBJ1-3,CASSETPKGNTIYF,TGTGCCAGCAGTGAAACCCCCAAAGGAAACACCATATATTTT
14,TRBD1,NA,TRBV29-1,TRBJ2-2,CSSRTGVNTGELFF,TGCAGCTCTCGGACAGGGGTTAACACCGGGGAGCTGTTTTTT
15,NA,few,TRBV12-3/TRBV12-4,TRBJ2-3,CASSLWGPGTDTQYF,TGTGCCAGCAGTTTATGGGGTCCGGGCACAGATACGCAGTATTTT
12,TRBD1,many,TRBV12-3/TRBV12-4,TRBJ1-1,CASSLRTGKAFF,TGTGCCAGCAGTTTAAGGACAGGGAAAGCTTTCTTT
17,TRBD2,many,TRBV9,TRBJ2-3,CASSAASLAGQGDTQYF,TGTGCCAGCAGCGCCGCCTCACTAGCGGGGCAGGGAGATACGCAGTATTTT
16,NA,NA,TRBV25-1,TRBJ1-1,CASSEWAGQGGGEAFF,TGTGCCAGCAGTGAATGGGCAGGTCAGGGTGGAGGTGAAGCTTTCTTT